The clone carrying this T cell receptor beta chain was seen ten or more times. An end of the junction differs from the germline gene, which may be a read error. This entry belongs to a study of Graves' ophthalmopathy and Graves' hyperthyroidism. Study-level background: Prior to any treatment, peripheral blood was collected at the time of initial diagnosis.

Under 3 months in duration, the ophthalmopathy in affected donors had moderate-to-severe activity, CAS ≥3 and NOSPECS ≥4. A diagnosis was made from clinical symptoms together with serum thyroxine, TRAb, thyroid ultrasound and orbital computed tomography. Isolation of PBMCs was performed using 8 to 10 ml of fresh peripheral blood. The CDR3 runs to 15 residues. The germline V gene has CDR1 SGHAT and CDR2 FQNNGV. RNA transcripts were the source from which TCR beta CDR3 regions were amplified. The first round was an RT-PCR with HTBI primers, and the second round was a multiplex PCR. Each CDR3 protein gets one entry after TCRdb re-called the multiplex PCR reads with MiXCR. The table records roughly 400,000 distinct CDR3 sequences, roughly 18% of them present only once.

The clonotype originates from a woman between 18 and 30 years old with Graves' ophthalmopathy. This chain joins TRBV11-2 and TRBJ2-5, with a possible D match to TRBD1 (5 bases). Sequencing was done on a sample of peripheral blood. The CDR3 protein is CASSLDSRGWGTQYF. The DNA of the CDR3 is TGTGCCAGCAGCCTAGACAGCCGTGGATGGGGGACCCAGTACTTC.